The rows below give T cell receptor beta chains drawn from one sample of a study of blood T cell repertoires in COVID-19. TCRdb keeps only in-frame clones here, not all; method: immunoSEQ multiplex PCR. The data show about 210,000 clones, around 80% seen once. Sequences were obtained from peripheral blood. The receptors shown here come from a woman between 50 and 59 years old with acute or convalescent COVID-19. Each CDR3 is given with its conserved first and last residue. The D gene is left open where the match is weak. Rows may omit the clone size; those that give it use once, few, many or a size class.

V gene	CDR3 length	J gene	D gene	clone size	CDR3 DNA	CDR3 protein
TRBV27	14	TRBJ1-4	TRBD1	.	TGTGCCAGCAGTAACAGGGGGTATGGTGAAAAACTGTTTTTT	CASSNRGYGEKLFF
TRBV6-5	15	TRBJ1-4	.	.	TGTGCCAGCAGTTCTACCGAAGGCCGGGGTGAAAAACTGTTTTTT	CASSSTEGRGEKLFF
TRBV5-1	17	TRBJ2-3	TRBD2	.	TGCGCCAGCAGCTTGGTCCCGGGACTAGCGGGAGAAGATACGCAGTATTTT	CASSLVPGLAGEDTQYF
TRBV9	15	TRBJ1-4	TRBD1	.	TGTGCCAGCAGCTCTGTCGGGACAGGGTTTGAAAAACTGTTTTTT	CASSSVGTGFEKLFF
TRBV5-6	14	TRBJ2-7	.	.	TGTGCCAGCAGCCCGGGTGGCCTCAAATACGAGCAGTACTTC	CASSPGGLKYEQYF
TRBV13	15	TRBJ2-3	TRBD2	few	TGTGCCAGCAGCTCGGGAGGGAGGGGCACAGATACGCAGTATTTT	CASSSGGRGTDTQYF
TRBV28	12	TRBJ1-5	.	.	TGTGCCAGCAGGACGACTAATGGGCCCCAGCATTTT	CASRTTNGPQHF
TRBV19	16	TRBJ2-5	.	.	TGTGCCAGTAGTATTACCCCCCTTAGAGGGCGGGAGACCCAGTACTTC	CASSITPLRGRETQYF
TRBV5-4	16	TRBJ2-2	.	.	TGTGCCAGCAGCTTGGCCCGGGGAGGGGGTCCCGGGGAGCTGTTTTTT	CASSLARGGGPGELFF
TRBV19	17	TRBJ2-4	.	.	TGTGCCAGTAGTCCACAGTTGACAGCTACACGCAAAAACATTCAGTACTTC	CASSPQLTATRKNIQYF
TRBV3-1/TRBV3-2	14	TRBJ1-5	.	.	TGTGCCAGCAGCCAAGGGACCGGCGGGCAGCCCCAGCATTTT	CASSQGTGGQPQHF